The TCR beta chain described here comes from a study of CD8 T cells in ankylosing spondylitis. Overall study results and limits: Fewer than 10 highly homologous variants made up a TCR beta motif that seemed to typify ankylosing spondylitis blood.

On this clonotype: The antigen remains undetermined.

Each CDR3 protein gets one entry after TCRdb re-called the 5' RACE reads with MiXCR. The sample includes 470,000 or so distinct CDR3 sequences, more than 25% of them seen just once. Germline CDR1 and CDR2: SGHRS and YFSETQ. V lost 4 bases to trimming and J lost 4 bases; unmatched junction nucleotides: 8. CDR3 size: 15 residues. Sequenced sample: blood, either unsorted or a sorted T cell fraction (not recorded which). The gene calls are TRBV5-1 and TRBJ1-2, with 9 bases fitting TRBD1. The origin of this receptor is a male donor with ankylosing spondylitis. The CDR3 protein is CASSGDRGGFYGYTF. The CDR3, as DNA: TGCGCCAGCAGCGGTGACAGGGGGGGTTTCTATGGCTACACCTTC.